This entry is about one T cell receptor beta chain. What it recognizes is unknown. HIV-negative, healthy adults without recent acute infections or vaccinations were the donors. These data belong to a study of shared clonotypes between healthy human individuals. General observations from the study: Naive subsets generally had larger estimated richness than memory subsets. Investigators collected only blood, and repertoires in tissues likely differ.

The CDR3 loop spans 16 amino acids. The V gene's germline CDR1 is SGHRS and CDR2 YFSETQ. V trimming: 4 bases; J trimming: 2 bases; junction bases outside the gene matches: 5. Assay used: immunoSEQ multiplex PCR; TCRdb lists only in-frame clones, some missing. The repertoire consists of some 2,500,000 clones, with roughly 90% occurring once and the leading ten covering around 0.35%. The chain employs TRBV5-1 and TRBJ2-2, with 10 nucleotides matching TRBD2. The receptor comes from a man between 18 and 35 years old in good health. Some clones in this sample may be carry-over from other donors' samples. The sequenced material came from naive CD4+ T cells from PBMCs. Subset given: CD45RA+ positively selected. CDR3 sequence: CASSTSLAGNTGELFF. The CDR3 nucleotides read TGCGCCAGCAGCACCTCACTAGCGGGAAACACCGGGGAGCTGTTTTTT.